The entry below describes one TCR beta chain. In its sample, this clonotype was seen a few times. Its antigen is still unknown. Base qualities are not at hand, and no much larger clone is one base apart. Donors were under 40 systemically healthy Caucasian individuals from Russia aged 6 to 90 years. Each donor gave ten milliliters of peripheral blood, drawn into EDTA-treated Vacutainer tubes. Ficoll-Paque density-gradient centrifugation was used to isolate PBMCs, with at least 6.5 million per sample. Trizol reagent was used to extract total RNA from PBMCs, with at least 5.5 micrograms per sample. For every donor, flow cytometry on a PBMC aliquot measured the percentage of naive CD45RAhigh/CD27high T cells. This entry belongs to a study of blood T cells in healthy people across ages (dated by TCRdb to between 2014 and 2017). General notes on the study: In model experiments, template switching captured about one uniquely barcoded TCR beta cDNA molecule for every two T cells. The study measured age-related changes in TCR beta repertoire diversity using deep sequencing normalized with unique cDNA molecular identifiers. The donors were split into four age groups: young (average 16 years), middle-aged (roughly 39), aged (around 67) and long-lived (under 85). To avoid experimental bias, donors of different ages were spread randomly across the sequencing lanes. The study analyzed two additional independent replicas of 1 million unique cDNA reads from the same blood draw for two donors, one aged 18 to 30 and one aged 80 or older.

Here is what the overall study found, with its caveats: Because the CMV infection status of the donors was unknown, age-related changes in expanded clonotypes may potentially have been confounded. Total diversity estimates from one million sequenced T cells were considered lower bounds and underestimates. Observed TCR beta diversity correlated strongly with the percentage of naive T cells measured by flow cytometry. The long-lived group showed more naive CD4+ T cells, fewer expanded clones and increased TCR diversity than the aged group, suggesting age selection. Bulk unsorted PBMC profiling prevented conclusive comparison of naive and antigen-experienced compartments. Observed TCR beta diversity per million T cells fell roughly linearly with age, and a significant reduction was already apparent by age approximately 41.

The receptor library was made with 5' RACE. The run used an Illumina HiSeq 2500. A second PCR of about 7 to 12 cycles was run with a J-beta primer mix and a sample-barcoded 5' primer. A unique molecular identifier was introduced onto each TCR beta cDNA molecule by a template-switch 5' adaptor carrying 12 random nucleotides. Each sample yielded at least 2.5 million CDR3-containing paired-end reads. All of the RNA was converted into first-strand cDNA using the Mint cDNA synthesis kit, with a TRBC-specific oligonucleotide serving as the primer. Following uracil-DNA glycosylase treatment, a first 18-cycle PCR with universal primers M1SS and BC2_uni_R was performed on all cDNA. Regarding the original processing steps: For normalization, 1 million high-quality reads, each with a distinct molecular identifier, were randomly selected from each sample. Instead of being binned into consensus sequences, reads that shared molecular identifiers were thrown out. MiTCR, run with a Q25 quality threshold and the strictest error-elimination algorithm, handled CDR3 identification, clonotype clustering and error correction. A nonparametric unseen species model with Euler transformation was used to estimate lower-bound total TCR beta diversity. The public reads were reanalyzed by TCRdb: fastp trimming at Q25, MiXCR alignment, in-frame beta chains only. Identical CDR3 protein sequences are pooled into one entry, listed with their most common genes and DNA. These V and J calls derive from TCRdb rather than the authors' analysis. This sample is represented by about 1,400,000 distinct CDR3 sequences; 42% of them were singletons. Together, the top ten hold 7% to 9.5% of the sample.

Sequenced input: blood. This clonotype was obtained from a woman under 30 in good health.

The DNA is TGTGCCAGCAGCTCCTTCAGAGAGTTGTACTTC. This yields the protein CASSSFRELYF. This sequence uses TRBV6-1 and TRBJ2-7; too little of a D gene remains to name it. A distance of 15 bases separates the germline ends of V and J, which lose 6 bases and 12 bases respectively. Sequences MNHNS (CDR1) and SASEGT (CDR2) are obtained from the germline V gene. The CDR3 runs 11 residues from the cysteine to the phenylalanine. The kept DNA is CDR3 alone, 33 bases in frame from the first base.